In this sample, the clone carrying this T cell receptor (beta chain) turned up a few times. Its target is unknown. This entry is derived from a study of cytomegalovirus exposure and HLA in healthy donors. General study findings and limits: There were 150 to 200 TCR beta chains listed as cytomegalovirus-associated.

This CDR3 region has 13 residues. Looked up from germline, CDR1 is LNHDA and CDR2 is SQIVND (reference sequence). V shed 5 bases and J shed 0 bases, with 8 bases lying between them. The primer mix had 60 Vbeta and 13 Jbeta primers. Generated by immunoSEQ multiplex PCR, the TCRdb table keeps only in-frame clones and is missing some. The sample yields 100,000 to 150,000 clones, roughly three quarters seen once. Though probably carrying unrecorded immune exposures, donors were nominally healthy at sampling. The receptor was isolated from a woman aged 55 to 70 in good health and CMV-seronegative. The sample consisted of PBMCs. This sequence joins TRBV19 and TRBJ2-7, with D hard to call. The CDR3 nucleotides are TGTGCCAGTAGTTTCGCGGACTCCTACGAGCAGTACTTC. Translated: CASSFADSYEQYF.